Listed here are 6 T cell receptor beta chains from one sample, sequenced in a study of cytomegalovirus exposure and HLA in healthy donors. The PCR made use of 60 Vbeta and 13 Jbeta primers. Repertoires were generated with immunoSEQ multiplex PCR, while TCRdb's copy carries only in-frame clones and drops some. The sample has about 150,000 clones, approximately 68% seen once; the top ten hold approximately 4.3%. The sequenced material came from PBMCs. All receptors derive from a man aged 55 to 70 in good health and CMV-seronegative.

The chain links TRBV11-2 to TRBJ2-2, with D maybe TRBD2 (6 bases). CDR3 size: 16 residues. Per germline, CDR1 SGHAT and CDR2 FQNNGV. V lost 4 bases, J lost 2 bases, and 14 bases lay in between. Here the CDR3 reads CASSWAGTSNTGELFF. The CDR3 region has the DNA TGTGCCAGCAGCTGGGCCGGGACTTCAAACACCGGGGAGCTGTTTTTT.

Details on this clone: Its ends do not fully match the called genes, so a read error is possible. The chain has TRBV30 and TRBJ2-5, with 14 bases fitting TRBD2. The V gene's germline CDR1 is GTSNPN and CDR2 SVGIG (reference sequence). The CDR3 covers 14 residues. Written as DNA, the CDR3 is TGTGCCGGGAGACTAGCGGGAGGGTTTGAGACCCAGTACTTC. The encoded protein is CAGRLAGGFETQYF.

The J gene is TRBJ2-3, the V gene TRBV5-4; weak D call: TRBD2 (5 bases). Germline V gene sequence: CDR1 SGHNT, CDR2 YYREEE (reference sequence). The V end was cut by 4 bases, the J end by 2 bases, with 14 bases between. This CDR3 comprises 15 residues. CDR3 DNA: TGTGCCAGCAGCCTGGACGGGGAAGCCACAGATACGCAGTATTTT. Protein product: CASSLDGEATDTQYF. Based on the CDR3 plus reference TRBV5-4 and TRBJ2-3, the full variable domain is ETGVTQSPTHLIKTRGQQVTLRCSSQSGHNTVSWYQQALGQGPQFIFQYYREEENGRGNFPPRFSGLQFPNYSSELNVNALELDDSALYLCASSLDGEATDTQYFGPGTRLTVL.

The chain has TRBV27 and TRBJ1-5; TRBD1 matches at 11 bases. V lost 0 bases and J lost 11; bases outside the gene matches: 9. Germline V gene lookup returns CDR1 MNHEY and CDR2 SMNVEV (reference sequence). The CDR3 length is 16 residues. The CDR3 nucleotides read TGTGCCAGCAGTTTATCGGGACAGGGGGATCTAGGGGCCCAGCATTTT. Amino acids: CASSLSGQGDLGAQHF.

This clone was seen only once. The chain links TRBV5-1 to TRBJ2-3; 11 bases are a match to TRBD2. This CDR3 region has 18 residues. J lost 4 bases, V lost 0 bases, and 10 bases had no gene match. The V gene's germline CDR1 is SGHRS and CDR2 YFSETQ. CDR3 sequence: CASSLVSIAGGQADTQYF. CDR3 DNA: TGCGCCAGCAGCTTGGTTTCAATAGCGGGAGGGCAAGCAGATACGCAGTATTTT.

The gene calls are TRBV29-1 and TRBJ2-1, with 7 bases matching TRBD1. The V gene's germline CDR1 is SQVTM and CDR2 ANQGSEA. V lost 6 bases, J lost 2 bases, and 10 bases stayed unmatched. The CDR3 contains 15 residues. CDR3 sequence reads: CSVAETGETYNEQFF. DNA of the CDR3: TGCAGCGTGGCCGAAACAGGGGAGACCTACAATGAGCAGTTCTTC.